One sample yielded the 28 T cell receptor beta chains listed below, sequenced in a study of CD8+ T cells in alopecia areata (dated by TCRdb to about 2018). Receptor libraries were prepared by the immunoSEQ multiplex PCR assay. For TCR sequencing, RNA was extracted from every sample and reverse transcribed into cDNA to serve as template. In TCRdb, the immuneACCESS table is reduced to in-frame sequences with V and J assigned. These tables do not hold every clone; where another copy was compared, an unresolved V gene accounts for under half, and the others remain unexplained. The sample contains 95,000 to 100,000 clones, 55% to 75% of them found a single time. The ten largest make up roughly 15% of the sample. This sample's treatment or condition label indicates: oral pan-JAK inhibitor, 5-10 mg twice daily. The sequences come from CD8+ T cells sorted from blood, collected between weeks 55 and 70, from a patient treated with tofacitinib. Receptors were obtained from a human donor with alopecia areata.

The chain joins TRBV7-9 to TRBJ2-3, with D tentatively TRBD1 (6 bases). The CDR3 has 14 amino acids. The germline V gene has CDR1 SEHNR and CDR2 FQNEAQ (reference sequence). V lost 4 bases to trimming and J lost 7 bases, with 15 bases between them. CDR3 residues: CASSSWTDGNTQYF. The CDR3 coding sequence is TGTGCCAGCAGCTCCTGGACAGATGGAAATACGCAGTATTTT. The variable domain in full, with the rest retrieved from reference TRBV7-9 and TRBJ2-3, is DTGVSQNPRHKITKRGQNVTFRCDPISEHNRLYWYRQTLGQGPEFLTYFQNEAQLEKSRLLSDRFSAERPKGSFSTLEIQRTEQGDSAMYLCASSSWTDGNTQYFGPGTRLTVL.

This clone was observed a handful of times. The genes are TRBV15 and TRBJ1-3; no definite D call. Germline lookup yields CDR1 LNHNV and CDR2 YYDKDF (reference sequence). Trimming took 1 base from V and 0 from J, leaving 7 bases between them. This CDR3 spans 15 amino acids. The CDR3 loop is CATSRADTSGNTIYF. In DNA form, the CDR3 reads TGTGCCACCAGCAGAGCCGACACCTCTGGAAACACCATATATTTT. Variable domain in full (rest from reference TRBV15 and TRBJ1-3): DAMVIQNPRYQVTQFGKPVTLSCSQTLNHNVMYWYQQKSSQAPKLLFHYYDKDFNNEADTPDNFQSRRPNTSFCFLDIRSPGLGDTAMYLCATSRADTSGNTIYFGEGSWLTVV.

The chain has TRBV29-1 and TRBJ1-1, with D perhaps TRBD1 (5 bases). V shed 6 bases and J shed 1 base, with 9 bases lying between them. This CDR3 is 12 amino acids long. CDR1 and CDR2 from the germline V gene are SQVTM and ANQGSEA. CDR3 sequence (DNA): TGCAGCGTCGCCGGGGGGAACACTGAAGCTTTCTTT. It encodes CSVAGGNTEAFF. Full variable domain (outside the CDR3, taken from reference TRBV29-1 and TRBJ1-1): SAVISQKPSRDICQRGTSLTIQCQVDSQVTMMFWYRQQPGQSLTLIATANQGSEATYESGFVIDKFPISRPNLTFSTLTVSNMSPEDSSIYLCSVAGGNTEAFFGQGTRLTVV.

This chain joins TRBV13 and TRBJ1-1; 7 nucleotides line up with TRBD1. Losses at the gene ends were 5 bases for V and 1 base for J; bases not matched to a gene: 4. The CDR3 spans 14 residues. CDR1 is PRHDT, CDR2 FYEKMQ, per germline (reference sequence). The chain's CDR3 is CASSPGQENTEAFF. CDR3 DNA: TGTGCCAGCAGCCCCGGACAGGAGAACACTGAAGCTTTCTTT.

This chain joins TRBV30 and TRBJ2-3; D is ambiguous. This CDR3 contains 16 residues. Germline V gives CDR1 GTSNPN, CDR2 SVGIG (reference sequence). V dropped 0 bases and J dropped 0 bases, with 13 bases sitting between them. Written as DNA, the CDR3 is TGTGCCTGGAGTGTACTAAGTCAGGCGAGCACAGATACGCAGTATTTT. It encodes CAWSVLSQASTDTQYF.

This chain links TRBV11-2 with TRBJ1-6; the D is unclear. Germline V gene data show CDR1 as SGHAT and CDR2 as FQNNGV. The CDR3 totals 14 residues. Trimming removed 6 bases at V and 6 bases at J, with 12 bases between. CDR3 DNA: TGTGCCAGCAGTTACAGAGACCTTAATTCACCCCTCCACTTT. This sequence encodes CASSYRDLNSPLHF.

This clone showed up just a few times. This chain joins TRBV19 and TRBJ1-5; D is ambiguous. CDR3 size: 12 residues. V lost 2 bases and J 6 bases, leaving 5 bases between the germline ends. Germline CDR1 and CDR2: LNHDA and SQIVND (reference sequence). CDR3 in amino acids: CASSIPLQPQHF. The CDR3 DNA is TGTGCCAGTAGTATACCCCTTCAGCCCCAGCATTTT.

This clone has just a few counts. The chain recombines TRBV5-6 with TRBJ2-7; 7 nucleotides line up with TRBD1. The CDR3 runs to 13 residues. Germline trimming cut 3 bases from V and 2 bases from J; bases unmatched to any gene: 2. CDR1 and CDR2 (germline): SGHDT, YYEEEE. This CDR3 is CASSSGQPYEQYF. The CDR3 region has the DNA TGTGCCAGCAGCTCGGGACAGCCCTACGAGCAGTACTTC.

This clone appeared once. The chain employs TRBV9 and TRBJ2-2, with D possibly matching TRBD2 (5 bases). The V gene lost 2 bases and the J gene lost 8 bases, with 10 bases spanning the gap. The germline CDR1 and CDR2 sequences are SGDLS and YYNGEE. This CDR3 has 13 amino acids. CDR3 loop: CASSVSGVGELFF. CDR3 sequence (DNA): TGTGCCAGCAGCGTTTCCGGGGTGGGGGAGCTGTTTTTT.

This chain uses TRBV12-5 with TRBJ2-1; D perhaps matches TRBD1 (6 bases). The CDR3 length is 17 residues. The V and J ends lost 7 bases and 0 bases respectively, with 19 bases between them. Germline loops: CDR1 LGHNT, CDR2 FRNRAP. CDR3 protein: CASAPQGDRSSYNEQFF. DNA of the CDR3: TGTGCTAGTGCCCCGCAGGGCGACAGGAGCTCCTACAATGAGCAGTTCTTC.

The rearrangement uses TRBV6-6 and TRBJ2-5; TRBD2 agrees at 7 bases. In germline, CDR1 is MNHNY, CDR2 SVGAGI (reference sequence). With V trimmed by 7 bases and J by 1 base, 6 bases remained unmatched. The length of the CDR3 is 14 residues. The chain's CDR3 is CASKGSGAQETQYF. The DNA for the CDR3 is TGTGCCAGCAAGGGCAGCGGGGCCCAAGAGACCCAGTACTTC.

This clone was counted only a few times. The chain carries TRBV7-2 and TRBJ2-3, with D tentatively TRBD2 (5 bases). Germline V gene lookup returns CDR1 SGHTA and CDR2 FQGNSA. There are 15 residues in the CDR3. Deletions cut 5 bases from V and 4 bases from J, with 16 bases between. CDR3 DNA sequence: TGTGCCAGCAGCCTTAGCGACCCTTCCGCAGATACGCAGTATTTT. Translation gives CASSLSDPSADTQYF.

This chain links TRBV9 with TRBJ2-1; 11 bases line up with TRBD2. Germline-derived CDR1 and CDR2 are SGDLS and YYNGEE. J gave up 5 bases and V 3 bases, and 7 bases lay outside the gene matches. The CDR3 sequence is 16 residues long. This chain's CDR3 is CASSEPGTSGDNEQFF. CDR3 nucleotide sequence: TGTGCCAGCAGCGAACCCGGGACTAGCGGAGACAATGAGCAGTTCTTC.

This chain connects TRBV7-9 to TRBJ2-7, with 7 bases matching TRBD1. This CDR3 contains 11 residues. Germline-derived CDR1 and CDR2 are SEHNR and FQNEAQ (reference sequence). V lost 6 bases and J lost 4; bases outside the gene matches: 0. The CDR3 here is CASRTGYEQYF. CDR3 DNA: TGTGCCAGCAGGACAGGGTACGAGCAGTACTTC.

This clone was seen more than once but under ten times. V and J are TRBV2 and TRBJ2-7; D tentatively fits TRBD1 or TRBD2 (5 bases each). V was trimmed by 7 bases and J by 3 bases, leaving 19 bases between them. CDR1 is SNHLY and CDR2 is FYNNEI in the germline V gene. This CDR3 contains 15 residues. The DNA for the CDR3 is TGTGCCAGCAAACAGGAAGACTACGTTTTCTACGAGCAGTACTTC. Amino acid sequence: CASKQEDYVFYEQYF.

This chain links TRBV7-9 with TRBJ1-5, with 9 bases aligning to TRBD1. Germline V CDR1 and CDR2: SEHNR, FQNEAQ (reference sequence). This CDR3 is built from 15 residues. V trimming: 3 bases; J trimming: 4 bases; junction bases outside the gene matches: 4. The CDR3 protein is CASSLGQGLNQPQHF. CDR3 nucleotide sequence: TGTGCCAGCAGCTTGGGACAGGGATTAAATCAGCCCCAGCATTTT. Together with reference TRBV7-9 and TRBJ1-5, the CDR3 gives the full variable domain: DTGVSQNPRHKITKRGQNVTFRCDPISEHNRLYWYRQTLGQGPEFLTYFQNEAQLEKSRLLSDRFSAERPKGSFSTLEIQRTEQGDSAMYLCASSLGQGLNQPQHFGDGTRLSIL.

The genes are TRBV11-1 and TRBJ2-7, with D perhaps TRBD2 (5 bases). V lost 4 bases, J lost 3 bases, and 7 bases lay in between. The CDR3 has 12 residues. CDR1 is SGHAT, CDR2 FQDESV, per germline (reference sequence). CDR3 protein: CASSSGIYEQYF. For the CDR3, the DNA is TGTGCCAGCAGCTCCGGGATCTACGAGCAGTACTTC.

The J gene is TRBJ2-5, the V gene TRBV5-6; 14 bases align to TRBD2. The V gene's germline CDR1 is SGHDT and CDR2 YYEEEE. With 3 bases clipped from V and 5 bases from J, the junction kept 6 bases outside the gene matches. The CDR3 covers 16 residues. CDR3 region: CASSSRTSGGLETQYF. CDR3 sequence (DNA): TGTGCCAGCAGCTCAAGGACTAGCGGGGGGTTGGAGACCCAGTACTTC.

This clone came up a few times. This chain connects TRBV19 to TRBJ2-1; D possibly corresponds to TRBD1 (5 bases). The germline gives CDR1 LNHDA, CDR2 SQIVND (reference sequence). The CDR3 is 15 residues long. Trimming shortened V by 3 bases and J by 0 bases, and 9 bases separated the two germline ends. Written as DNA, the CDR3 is TGTGCCAGTAGTATTCAGGGAATCTCCTACAATGAGCAGTTCTTC. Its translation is CASSIQGISYNEQFF.

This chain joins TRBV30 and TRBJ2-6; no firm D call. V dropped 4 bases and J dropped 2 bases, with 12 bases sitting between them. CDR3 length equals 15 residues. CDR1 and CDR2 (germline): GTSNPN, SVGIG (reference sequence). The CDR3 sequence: CAWIGPTAGANVLTF. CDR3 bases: TGTGCCTGGATTGGACCGACCGCTGGGGCCAACGTCCTGACTTTC.

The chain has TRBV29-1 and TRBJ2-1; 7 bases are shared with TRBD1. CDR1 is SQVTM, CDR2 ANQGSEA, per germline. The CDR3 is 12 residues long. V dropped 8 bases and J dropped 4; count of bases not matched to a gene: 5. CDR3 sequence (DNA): TGCAGCTCCCCGGGACAGTACAATGAGCAGTTCTTC. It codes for CSSPGQYNEQFF.

The DNA for the CDR3 is TGTGCCAGCAGCTTGGGACAGGGGGCGGCCTACGAGCAGTACTTC. Translating it yields CASSLGQGAAYEQYF. The rearrangement uses TRBV7-6 and TRBJ2-7, with TRBD1 matching over 12 bases. The germline gives CDR1 SGHVS, CDR2 FNYEAQ. Unmatched junction bases numbered 2, after V lost 3 bases and J lost 2 bases. The CDR3 runs to 15 residues.

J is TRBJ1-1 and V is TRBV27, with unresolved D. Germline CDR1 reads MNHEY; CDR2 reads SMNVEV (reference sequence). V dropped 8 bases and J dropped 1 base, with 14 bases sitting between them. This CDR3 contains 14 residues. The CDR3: CASGVAGTNTEAFF. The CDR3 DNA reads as TGTGCCAGCGGAGTAGCGGGTACGAACACTGAAGCTTTCTTT.

The CDR3 DNA reads TGTGCCAGCAGTTACGCAGGTAATCAGCCCCAGCATTTT. Translation gives CASSYAGNQPQHF. The rearrangement joins TRBV6-6 to TRBJ1-5; unclear D gene. This CDR3 region has 13 residues. The germline V gene encodes CDR1 MNHNY and CDR2 SVGAGI (reference sequence). The V end was cut by 2 bases, the J end by 4 bases, with 6 bases between.

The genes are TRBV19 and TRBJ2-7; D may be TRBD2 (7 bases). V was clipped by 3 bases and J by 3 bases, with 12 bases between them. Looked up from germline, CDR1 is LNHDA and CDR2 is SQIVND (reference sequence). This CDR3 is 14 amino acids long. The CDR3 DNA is TGTGCCAGTAGTATGCGGGGGCCCCTCTACGAGCAGTACTTC. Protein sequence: CASSMRGPLYEQYF.

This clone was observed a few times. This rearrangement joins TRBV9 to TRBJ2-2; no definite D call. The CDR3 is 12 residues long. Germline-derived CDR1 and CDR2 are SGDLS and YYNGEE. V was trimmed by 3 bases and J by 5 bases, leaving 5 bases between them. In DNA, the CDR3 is TGTGCCAGCAGCGGAACAACCGGGGAGCTGTTTTTT. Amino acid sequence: CASSGTTGELFF.

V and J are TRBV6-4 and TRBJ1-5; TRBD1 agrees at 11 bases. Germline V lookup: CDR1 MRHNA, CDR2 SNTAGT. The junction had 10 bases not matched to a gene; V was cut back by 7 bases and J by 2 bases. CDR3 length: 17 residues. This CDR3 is CASMGTGGTKCNQPQHF. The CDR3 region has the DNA TGTGCCAGCATGGGGACAGGGGGGACTAAGTGCAATCAGCCCCAGCATTTT.

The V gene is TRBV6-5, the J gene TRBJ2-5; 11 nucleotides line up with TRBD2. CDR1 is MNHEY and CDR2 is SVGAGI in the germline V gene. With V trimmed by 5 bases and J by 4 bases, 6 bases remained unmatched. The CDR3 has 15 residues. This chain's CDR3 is CASSISGGARETQYF. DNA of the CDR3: TGTGCCAGCAGTATTAGCGGGGGGGCAAGAGAGACCCAGTACTTC.